The T cell receptor (beta chain) described here comes from a study of T cell repertoires in cytomegalovirus infection. Study background: Based on public TCR beta signatures, there were indications of CMV infection and of a matching HLA type.

Study-wide results and limits: HLA-C-restricted CMV clonotypes gave the most frequent clonotype in two of eight donors. The cumulative frequency of public TCR beta families identified carriers of CMV plus the relevant HLA.

This clonotype was picked up a small number of times. Its antigen is as yet unknown. Using its own MiXCR run on the reads, TCRdb lists one record per CDR3 protein. This sample has some 200,000 distinct CDR3 sequences, with roughly a fifth found just once. The germline CDR1 and CDR2 sequences are SGHTA and FQGNSA. Between the trimmed V and J ends, which lost 1 base and 7 bases, there was a span of 5 bases. This CDR3 comprises 12 residues. This chain links TRBV7-2 with TRBJ2-1; D ambiguous. Sequences were obtained from PBMCs. This sequence originates from a human donor in good health (CMV status not recorded). Some clones in this sample may be carry-over from other donors' samples. CDR3 in amino acids: CASSLGRNEQFF. The CDR3, as DNA: TGTGCCAGCAGCTTAGGGCGGAATGAGCAGTTCTTC.